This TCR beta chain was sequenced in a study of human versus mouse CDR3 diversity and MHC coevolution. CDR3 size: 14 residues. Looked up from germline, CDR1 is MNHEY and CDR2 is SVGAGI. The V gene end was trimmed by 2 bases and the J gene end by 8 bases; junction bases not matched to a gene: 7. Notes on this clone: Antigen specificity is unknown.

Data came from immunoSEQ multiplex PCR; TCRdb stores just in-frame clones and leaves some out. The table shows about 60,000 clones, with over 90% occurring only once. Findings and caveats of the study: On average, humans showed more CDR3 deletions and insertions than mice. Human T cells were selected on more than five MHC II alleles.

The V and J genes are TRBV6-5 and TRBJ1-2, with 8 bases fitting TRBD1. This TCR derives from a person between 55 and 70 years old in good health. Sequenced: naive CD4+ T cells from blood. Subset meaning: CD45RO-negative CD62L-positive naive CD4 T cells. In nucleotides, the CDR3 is TGTGCCAGCAGTTACCTGGACAGGGCAAACGGCTACACCTTC. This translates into CASSYLDRANGYTF.